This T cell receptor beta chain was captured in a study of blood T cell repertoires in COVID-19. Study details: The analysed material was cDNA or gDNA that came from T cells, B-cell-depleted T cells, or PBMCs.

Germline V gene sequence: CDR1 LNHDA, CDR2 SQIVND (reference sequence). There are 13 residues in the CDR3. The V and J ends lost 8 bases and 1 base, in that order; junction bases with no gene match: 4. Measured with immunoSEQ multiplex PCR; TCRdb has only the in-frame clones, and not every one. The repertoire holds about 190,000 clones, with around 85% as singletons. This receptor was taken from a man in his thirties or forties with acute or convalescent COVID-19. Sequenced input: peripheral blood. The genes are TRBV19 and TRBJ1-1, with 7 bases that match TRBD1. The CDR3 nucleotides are TGTGCCAGTTCCGGGACAGAGAACACTGAAGCTTTCTTT. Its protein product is CASSGTENTEAFF.